A single sample gave rise to the 30 T cell receptor beta chains below, sequenced in a study of blood T cell repertoires in COVID-19 (dated by TCRdb to the early 2020s). The library was prepared using the immunoSEQ multiplex PCR assay. TCRdb mirrors the immuneACCESS table, restricted to in-frame sequences. Some clones are absent from its copies; in checked studies, under half trace to an unresolved V gene, and the reason for the others is unknown. Counted in this sample were fewer than 500,000 clones; roughly 88% of them appeared once. 1.4% of the sample is held by the ten biggest clonotypes. Specimen: peripheral blood. The receptors originated from a woman aged 30 to 39 with active or convalescent COVID-19.

The chain links TRBV3-1 (or the pseudogene TRBV3-2) to TRBJ2-3; 8 nucleotides line up with TRBD2. Germline V gives CDR1 LGHDT, CDR2 YNNKEL (reference sequence). The CDR3 sequence is 16 residues long. The J segment lost 0 bases and the V segment lost 4 bases, leaving 6 bases of the junction unmatched. CDR3 sequence reads: CASSLLGGGSTDTQYF. The CDR3 region has the DNA TGTGCCAGCAGCCTACTAGGCGGGGGGAGCACAGATACGCAGTATTTT.

The chain uses TRBV19 and TRBJ1-1; maybe TRBD1 (5 bases). CDR1 is LNHDA and CDR2 is SQIVND in the germline V gene (reference sequence). CDR3 length: 14 amino acids. Trimming left V 2 bases short and J 1 base short, with 8 bases between. CDR3 protein: CASSISQGNTEAFF. The DNA of the CDR3 is TGTGCCAGTAGTATATCTCAGGGGAACACTGAAGCTTTCTTT. The whole variable domain, remainder taken from reference TRBV19 and TRBJ1-1, is DGGITQSPKYLFRKEGQNVTLSCEQNLNHDAMYWYRQDPGQGLRLIYYSQIVNDFQKGDIAEGYSVSREKKESFPLTVTSAQKNPTAFYLCASSISQGNTEAFFGQGTRLTVV.

The rearrangement links TRBV19 to TRBJ1-4; 11 bases are shared with TRBD1. J lost 9 bases, V lost 5 bases, and 8 bases had no gene match. The germline V gene has CDR1 LNHDA and CDR2 SQIVND (reference sequence). The CDR3 runs to 15 residues. The CDR3 DNA sequence: TGTGCCAGTAGTCAAGACGGACAGGGGGCGAAAAAACTGTTTTTT. Translating gives CASSQDGQGAKKLFF.

The chain couples TRBV19 to TRBJ2-1; TRBD2 matches 7 bases. CDR3 size: 15 residues. CDR1 and CDR2 (germline): LNHDA, SQIVND (reference sequence). J gave up 7 bases and V 3 bases, and 9 bases lay outside the gene matches. This CDR3 is CASSMRTSVSNEQFF. CDR3 nucleotides: TGTGCCAGTAGTATGAGGACTAGTGTTTCGAATGAGCAGTTCTTC.

This clone has only one observation. This chain links TRBV5-1 with TRBJ2-3; TRBD1 agrees at 7 bases. The CDR3 has 16 amino acids. Germline-derived CDR1 and CDR2 are SGHRS and YFSETQ. The J segment lost 2 bases and the V segment lost 4 bases, leaving 10 bases of the junction unmatched. In nucleotides, the CDR3 is TGCGCCAGCAGCCAGGGGCCGGGACAGCCCACAGATACGCAGTATTTT. Amino acids: CASSQGPGQPTDTQYF.

This clone was observed once. The genes are TRBV5-6 and TRBJ2-1; 7 nucleotides match TRBD1. Germline loops: CDR1 SGHDT, CDR2 YYEEEE. The CDR3 runs to 18 residues. V shed 2 bases and J 8 bases; nucleotides not matched to a gene: 19. The CDR3 coding sequence is TGTGCCAGCAGCTTCCCCGCCTTTCTGGCTCTTGACAGGGATGAGCAGTTCTTC. Translated: CASSFPAFLALDRDEQFF.

In regard to this clone: This sample includes further DNA sequences coding for the same CDR3. This rearrangement joins TRBV2 to TRBJ2-7; TRBD1 is a possible D gene (6 bases). Germline V gene lookup returns CDR1 SNHLY and CDR2 FYNNEI. V lost 3 bases to trimming and J lost 4 bases, with 7 bases between them. This CDR3 contains 12 residues. CDR3 region: CASSEQGYEQYF. Here the CDR3 DNA reads TGTGCCAGCAGTGAGCAGGGGTACGAGCAGTACTTC.

The chain is built from TRBV25-1 and TRBJ2-1; D is unresolved. Trimming stripped 5 bases from V and 9 bases from J, with 11 bases between. In germline, CDR1 is MGHDK, CDR2 SYGVNS. The CDR3 spans 12 residues. The CDR3 nucleotides are TGTGCCAGCAGTCTTCTAGGAAGTGAGCAGTTCTTC. Encoded protein: CASSLLGSEQFF.

The V call is TRBV25-1, the J call TRBJ2-3; 13 bases map to TRBD2. V was clipped by 6 bases and J by 2 bases; unmatched bases: 5. This CDR3 contains 16 residues. The germline V gene has CDR1 MGHDK and CDR2 SYGVNS. The CDR3 DNA follows: TGTGCCAGCAGGCTGGGACTAGCGGGGAACACAGATACGCAGTATTTT. Translation: CASRLGLAGNTDTQYF.

The V and J genes are TRBV5-4 and TRBJ2-7; possible D gene TRBD1, 5 bases. The CDR3 length is 13 residues. V lost 6 bases and J 1 base, leaving 11 bases between the germline ends. Germline V CDR1 and CDR2: SGHNT, YYREEE (reference sequence). The CDR3 DNA sequence: TGTGCCAGCACCCGCCCAGGGTCCTACGAGCAGTACTTC. This encodes CASTRPGSYEQYF.

This clone was counted once. The genes are TRBV10-2 and TRBJ1-1, with TRBD1 identical over 8 bases. Germline V lookup: CDR1 WSHSY, CDR2 SAAADI. J gave up 7 bases and V 2 bases, and 21 bases lay outside the gene matches. CDR3 size: 19 residues. The CDR3 nucleotides read TGCGCCAGCAGTGAGCCTCCGAGGTTTACAGGGGGGGGCTACGGTGAAGCTTTCTTT. Translated: CASSEPPRFTGGGYGEAFF.

V is TRBV12-3 or TRBV12-4 and J is TRBJ2-7; D is undetermined. V lost 1 base, J lost 4 bases, and 8 bases lay in between. There are 13 residues in the CDR3. The CDR3 here is CASSLVSVYEQYF. In DNA, the CDR3 is TGTGCCAGCAGTTTAGTGTCGGTTTACGAGCAGTACTTC.

The chain employs TRBV5-6 and TRBJ1-6; the D gene is possibly TRBD1 (5 bases). V lost 4 bases to trimming and J lost 8 bases, with 16 bases between them. The CDR3 covers 15 residues. Germline V gives CDR1 SGHDT, CDR2 YYEEEE. CDR3 residues: CASSLQTARYSPLHF. The DNA of the CDR3 is TGTGCCAGCAGCCTGCAGACAGCTAGATATTCACCCCTCCACTTT.

The chain couples TRBV25-1 to TRBJ1-1, with D unclear. V lost 6 bases and J 1 base, leaving 15 bases between the germline ends. Germline loops: CDR1 MGHDK, CDR2 SYGVNS. The CDR3 has 15 amino acids. The CDR3 bases are TGTGCCAGCAGCGCCAGAGACACCCCGAACACTGAAGCTTTCTTT. The encoded protein is CASSARDTPNTEAFF.

The chain carries TRBV19 and TRBJ2-3; 9 nucleotides align to TRBD2. Germline values: CDR1 LNHDA, CDR2 SQIVND (reference sequence). This CDR3 has 14 amino acids. Trimming removed 5 bases from V and 1 base from J; junction bases left unmatched: 1. The CDR3 nucleotides are TGTGCCAGTAGTTCTAGCGGGGGCACAGATACGCAGTATTTT. This translates into CASSSSGGTDTQYF.

The chain employs TRBV21-1 and TRBJ1-1; the D segment call TRBD1 is taken from the table without a DNA check. TRBV21-1 is deemed a pseudogene. The CDR3 covers 12 residues. The CDR3 DNA is TGTGCCAGCAGGACAATGGGCCCTGAAGCTTTCTTT. This translates into CASRTMGPEAFF.

The chain is built from TRBV19 and TRBJ2-7; 9 nucleotides match TRBD2. Germline V gene lookup returns CDR1 LNHDA and CDR2 SQIVND (reference sequence). This CDR3 is 17 amino acids long. With 1 base clipped from V and 2 bases from J, the junction kept 9 bases outside the gene matches. The CDR3 coding sequence is TGTGCCAGTAGTATAGTGAGCCCTAGCGGGATGACCTACGAGCAGTACTTC. Its translation: CASSIVSPSGMTYEQYF.

The chain carries TRBV6-5 and TRBJ1-2; 10 bases line up with TRBD1. Germline V gives CDR1 MNHEY, CDR2 SVGAGI. This CDR3 has 14 amino acids. Losses at the gene ends were 6 bases for V and 4 bases for J; bases not matched to a gene: 5. CDR3 sequence reads: CASRTGTGVYGYTF. CDR3 nucleotide sequence: TGTGCCAGCAGAACCGGGACAGGGGTCTATGGCTACACCTTC.

V is TRBV27 and J is TRBJ1-1; no definite D call. Trimming cost V 5 bases and J 7 bases, with 20 bases left between them. The CDR3 is made up of 15 amino acids. CDR1 is MNHEY, CDR2 SMNVEV, per germline (reference sequence). The CDR3 reads CASSLLARGQNEAFF. As DNA, the CDR3 is TGTGCCAGCAGTCTCCTGGCGCGCGGCCAGAATGAAGCTTTCTTT.

The chain uses TRBV7-9 and TRBJ2-7, with D tentatively TRBD1 (6 bases). The germline V gene encodes CDR1 SEHNR and CDR2 FQNEAQ (reference sequence). The V and J ends lost 5 bases and 0 bases respectively, with 14 bases between them. The CDR3 sequence is 15 residues long. The CDR3 region has the DNA TGTGCCAGCAGCCCTATGGGGGCCCTCTCCTACGAGCAGTACTTC. It is translated as CASSPMGALSYEQYF.

This chain links TRBV27 with TRBJ1-3; a weak D match, TRBD1 (5 bases). V gave up 2 bases and J gave up 0 bases, with 5 bases separating them. The CDR3 contains 14 residues. Germline V gene data show CDR1 as MNHEY and CDR2 as SMNVEV (reference sequence). The DNA for the CDR3 is TGTGCCAGCAGTTTAGACAGCTCTGGAAACACCATATATTTT. Protein product: CASSLDSSGNTIYF.

The CDR3 sequence: CASSQGVVSGRFDEQFF. The DNA for the CDR3 is TGCGCCAGCAGCCAAGGGGTGGTTAGCGGGCGTTTCGATGAGCAGTTCTTC. This chain connects TRBV4-1 to TRBJ2-1, with 7 bases fitting TRBD2. V was clipped by 1 base and J by 8 bases; unmatched bases: 14. This CDR3 is built from 17 residues. Germline loops: CDR1 MGHRA, CDR2 YSYEKL.

The rearrangement uses TRBV2 and TRBJ1-1; weak D call: TRBD1 (5 bases). The V gene lost 6 bases and the J gene lost 3 bases, with 11 bases spanning the gap. This CDR3 has 13 residues. Germline V gives CDR1 SNHLY, CDR2 FYNNEI. CDR3 DNA: TGTGCCAGCAGCCTGAGCAGGGACACTGAAGCTTTCTTT. Protein sequence: CASSLSRDTEAFF.

This sequence joins TRBV2 and TRBJ2-1; TRBD2 matches at 7 bases. CDR1 SNHLY and CDR2 FYNNEI come from the germline V gene. CDR3 length equals 14 residues. With V trimmed by 6 bases and J by 9 bases, 11 bases remained unmatched. The CDR3: CASSAGQRGFEQFF. The CDR3 bases are TGTGCCAGCAGCGCAGGGCAGCGGGGTTTTGAGCAGTTCTTC. Full variable domain (outside the CDR3, taken from reference TRBV2 and TRBJ2-1): EPEVTQTPSHQVTQMGQEVILRCVPISNHLYFYWYRQILGQKVEFLVSFYNNEISEKSEIFDDQFSVERPDGSNFTLKIRSTKLEDSAMYFCASSAGQRGFEQFFGPGTRLTVL.

This clone was found a few times. The genes are TRBV10-3 and TRBJ1-2; TRBD1 matches at 9 bases. Germline V gene data show CDR1 as ENHRY and CDR2 as SYGVKD. CDR3 size: 14 residues. With 0 bases clipped from V and 7 bases from J, the junction kept 3 bases outside the gene matches. The CDR3 DNA sequence: TGTGCCATCAGTGAGTCTCGGGACAGGGCTGGCTACACCTTC. Residues: CAISESRDRAGYTF.

V usage is TRBV2 and J usage is TRBJ2-1, with 10 bases aligning to TRBD2. With 6 bases clipped from V and 5 bases from J, the junction kept 13 bases outside the gene matches. There are 17 residues in the CDR3. Germline assignment: CDR1 SNHLY and CDR2 FYNNEI. The DNA for the CDR3 is TGTGCCAGCAGCCAGGGGCCTAGCGGGAGCGTTGACAATGAGCAGTTCTTC. Translating it yields CASSQGPSGSVDNEQFF.

This chain joins TRBV28 and TRBJ1-2; D unresolved. The CDR3 is 12 amino acids. Deletions cut 5 bases from V and 4 bases from J, with 8 bases between. Germline V lookup: CDR1 MDHEN, CDR2 SYDVKM. CDR3 nucleotides: TGTGCCAGCAGTCTACAGATCTATGGCTACACCTTC. Translating it yields CASSLQIYGYTF.

The J gene is TRBJ1-1, the V gene TRBV18, with D possibly TRBD1 on 6 matching bases. Per germline, CDR1 KGHSH and CDR2 LQKENI. The CDR3 sequence is 17 residues long. The V gene lost 1 base and the J gene lost 1 base, with 16 bases spanning the gap. The CDR3 region has the DNA TGTGCCAGCTCACCACTGAATTCCGGGACACCGAACACTGAAGCTTTCTTT. It encodes CASSPLNSGTPNTEAFF.

The J gene is TRBJ1-1, the V gene TRBV5-1, with a tentative D call TRBD1 (5 bases). Germline V CDR1 and CDR2: SGHRS, YFSETQ. The CDR3 spans 15 residues. Trimming took off 3 bases at V and 5 bases at J, with 17 bases between the two ends. Here the CDR3 reads CASSSTQAPGTEAFF. The CDR3 bases are TGCGCCAGCAGCTCCACACAGGCACCTGGGACTGAAGCTTTCTTT.

As to this clone: Other nucleotide sequences from this sample produce the same CDR3. The chain is built from TRBV18 and TRBJ1-5; no reliable D call. The V and J ends lost 3 bases and 5 bases respectively, with 8 bases between them. The CDR3 is made up of 13 amino acids. Germline-derived CDR1 and CDR2 are KGHSH and LQKENI. The CDR3 region has the DNA TGTGCCAGCTCACCGCTCGGAGATCAGCCCCAGCATTTT. It specifies CASSPLGDQPQHF.